These 5 T cell receptor beta chains came from one sample sequenced in a study of blood T cells in healthy people across ages. The use of a sample-barcoded 5' primer and a J-beta primer mix characterized a second PCR of roughly 6 to 11 cycles. A single record per CDR3 protein comes from TCRdb applying MiXCR to the 5' RACE reads. The sample carries 1.5 million to 2 million distinct CDR3 sequences, approximately 39% recorded once. Sequenced input: blood. These receptors originate from a human donor in good health.

The chain links TRBV4-2 to TRBJ1-2; D uncertain. V was shortened by 0 bases and J by 5 bases, with 16 bases between the two germline ends. The CDR3 covers 16 residues. Looked up from germline, CDR1 is LGHNA and CDR2 is YNFKEQ. For the CDR3, the DNA is TGTGCCAGCAGCCAAGATCCCGACAAGGTGCCTTATGGCTACACCTTC. It specifies CASSQDPDKVPYGYTF.

The V call is TRBV15, the J call TRBJ2-3, with D possibly being TRBD2 (7 bases). The CDR3 loop spans 16 amino acids. V was clipped by 3 bases and J by 2 bases, with 15 bases between them. The V gene's germline CDR1 is LNHNV and CDR2 YYDKDF (reference sequence). CDR3: CATSSLGGGLTDTQYF. CDR3 nucleotide sequence: TGTGCCACCAGCAGTCTAGGGGGGGGCCTCACAGATACGCAGTATTTT. Full variable domain (outside the CDR3, taken from reference TRBV15 and TRBJ2-3): DAMVIQNPRYQVTQFGKPVTLSCSQTLNHNVMYWYQQKSSQAPKLLFHYYDKDFNNEADTPDNFQSRRPNTSFCFLDIRSPGLGDTAMYLCATSSLGGGLTDTQYFGPGTRLTVL.

This clonotype was picked up a small number of times. V usage is TRBV5-8 and J usage is TRBJ1-5; D might be TRBD1 (5 bases). The CDR3 runs to 14 residues. Germline V gene lookup returns CDR1 SGHTS and CDR2 YDEGEE. Trimming took 0 bases from V and 7 from J, leaving 11 bases between them. CDR3 residues: CASSLGRVTQPQHF. The CDR3 coding sequence is TGTGCCAGCAGCTTGGGCAGGGTAACGCAGCCCCAGCATTTT. Variable domain in full (rest from reference TRBV5-8 and TRBJ1-5): EAGVTQSPTHLIKTRGQQATLRCSPISGHTSVYWYQQALGLGLQFLLWYDEGEERNRGNFPPRFSGRQFPNYSSELNVNALELEDSALYLCASSLGRVTQPQHFGDGTRLSIL.

This chain uses TRBV6-5 with TRBJ1-4, with 9 bases matching TRBD1. This CDR3 has 13 amino acids. The germline V gene has CDR1 MNHEY and CDR2 SVGAGI. V lost 10 bases to trimming and J lost 6 bases; unmatched junction nucleotides: 6. The CDR3 DNA is TGTGCCACCAGGAGACAGGGGGATGAAAAACTGTTTTTT. Translated: CATRRQGDEKLFF.

This clonotype showed up just a few times. The chain couples TRBV7-3 to TRBJ1-1, with D perhaps matching TRBD1 (5 bases). V was pared by 1 base and J by 6 bases, with 15 bases between. CDR1 SGHTA and CDR2 FQGTGA come from the germline V gene. CDR3 length equals 15 residues. Written as DNA, the CDR3 is TGTGCCAGCAGCTTAAATCAGGGTGGGGCGGCTGAAGCTTTCTTT. The encoded protein is CASSLNQGGAAEAFF.